This T cell receptor (beta chain) was captured in a study of early T cells in non-severe SARS-CoV-2 infection. About the research overall: From unsorted whole blood, bulk RNA was sequenced, and the chains remained unpaired.

cDNA molecules, individually, were tagged with unique molecular identifiers. TCRdb re-derived calls from the 5' RACE reads in MiXCR, one entry per CDR3 protein. This sample has over 95,000 distinct CDR3 sequences, with around 17% found just once. The germline V gene encodes CDR1 MDHEN and CDR2 SYDVKM. V shed 2 bases and J 7 bases; nucleotides not matched to a gene: 15. This CDR3 region has 17 residues. The rearrangement joins TRBV28 to TRBJ2-7, with 9 bases fitting TRBD2. The origin of this receptor is an adult who was a healthcare worker with PCR-confirmed SARS-CoV-2 infection or an uninfected control (not recorded which). The material sequenced was whole blood. The CDR3 coding sequence is TGTGCCAGCAGTTTACTAGCGGGAATGACCGAAGCTTGGGAGCAGTACTTC. Protein: CASSLLAGMTEAWEQYF.